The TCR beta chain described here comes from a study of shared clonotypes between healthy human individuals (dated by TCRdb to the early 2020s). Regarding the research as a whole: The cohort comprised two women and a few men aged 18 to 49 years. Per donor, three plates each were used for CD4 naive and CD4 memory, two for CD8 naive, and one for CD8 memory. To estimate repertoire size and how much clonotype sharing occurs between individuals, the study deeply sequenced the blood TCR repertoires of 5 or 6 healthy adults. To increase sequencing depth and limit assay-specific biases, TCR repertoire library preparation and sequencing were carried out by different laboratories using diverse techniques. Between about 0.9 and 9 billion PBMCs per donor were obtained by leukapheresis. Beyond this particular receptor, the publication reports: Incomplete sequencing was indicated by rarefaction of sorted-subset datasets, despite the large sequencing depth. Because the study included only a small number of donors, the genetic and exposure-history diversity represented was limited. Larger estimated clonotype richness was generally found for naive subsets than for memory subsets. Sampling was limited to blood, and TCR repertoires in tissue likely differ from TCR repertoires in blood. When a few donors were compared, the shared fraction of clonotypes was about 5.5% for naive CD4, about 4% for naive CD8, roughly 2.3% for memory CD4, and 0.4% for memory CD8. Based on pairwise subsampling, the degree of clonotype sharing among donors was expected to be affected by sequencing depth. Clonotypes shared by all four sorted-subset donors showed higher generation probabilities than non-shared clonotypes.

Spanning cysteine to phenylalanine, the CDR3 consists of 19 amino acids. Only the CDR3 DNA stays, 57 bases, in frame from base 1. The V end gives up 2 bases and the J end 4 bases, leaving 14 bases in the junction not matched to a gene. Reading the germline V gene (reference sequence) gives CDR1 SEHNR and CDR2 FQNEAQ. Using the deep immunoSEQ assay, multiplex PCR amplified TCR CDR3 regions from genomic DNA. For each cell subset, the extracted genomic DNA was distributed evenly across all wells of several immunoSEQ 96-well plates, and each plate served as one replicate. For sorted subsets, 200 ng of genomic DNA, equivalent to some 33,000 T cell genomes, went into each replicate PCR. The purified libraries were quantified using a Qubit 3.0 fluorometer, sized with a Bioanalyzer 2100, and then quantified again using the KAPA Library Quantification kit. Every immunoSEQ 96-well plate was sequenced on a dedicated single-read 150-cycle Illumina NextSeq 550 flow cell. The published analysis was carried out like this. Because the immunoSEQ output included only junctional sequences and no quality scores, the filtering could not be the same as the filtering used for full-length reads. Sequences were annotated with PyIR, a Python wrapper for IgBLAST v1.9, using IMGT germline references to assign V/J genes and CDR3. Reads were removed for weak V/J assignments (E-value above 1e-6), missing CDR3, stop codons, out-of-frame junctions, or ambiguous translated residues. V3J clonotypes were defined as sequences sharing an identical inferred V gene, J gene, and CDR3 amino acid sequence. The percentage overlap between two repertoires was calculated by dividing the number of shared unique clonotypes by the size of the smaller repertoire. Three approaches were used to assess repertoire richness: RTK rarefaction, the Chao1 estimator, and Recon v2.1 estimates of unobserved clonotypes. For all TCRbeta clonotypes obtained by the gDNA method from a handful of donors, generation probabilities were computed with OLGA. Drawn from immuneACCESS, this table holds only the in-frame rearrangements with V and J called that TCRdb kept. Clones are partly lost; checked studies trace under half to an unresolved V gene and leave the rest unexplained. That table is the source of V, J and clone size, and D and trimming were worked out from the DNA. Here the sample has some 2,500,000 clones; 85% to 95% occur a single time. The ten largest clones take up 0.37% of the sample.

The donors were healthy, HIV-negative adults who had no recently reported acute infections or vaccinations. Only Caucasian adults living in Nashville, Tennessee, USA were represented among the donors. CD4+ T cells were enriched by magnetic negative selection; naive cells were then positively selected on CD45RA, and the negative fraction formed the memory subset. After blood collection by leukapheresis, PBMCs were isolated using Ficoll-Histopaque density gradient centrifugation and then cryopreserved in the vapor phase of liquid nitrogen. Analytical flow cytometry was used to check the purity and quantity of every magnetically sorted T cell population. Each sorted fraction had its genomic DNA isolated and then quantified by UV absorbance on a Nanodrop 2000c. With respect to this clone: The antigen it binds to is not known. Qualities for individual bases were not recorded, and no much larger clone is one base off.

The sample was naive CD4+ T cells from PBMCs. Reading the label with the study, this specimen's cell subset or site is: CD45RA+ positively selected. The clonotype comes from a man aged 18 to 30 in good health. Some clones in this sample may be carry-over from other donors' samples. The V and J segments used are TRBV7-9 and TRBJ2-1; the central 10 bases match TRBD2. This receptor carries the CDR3 CASSLLRTSGVLGYNEQFF. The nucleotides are TGTGCCAGCAGCTTATTGCGGACTAGCGGAGTCTTGGGGTACAATGAGCAGTTCTTC. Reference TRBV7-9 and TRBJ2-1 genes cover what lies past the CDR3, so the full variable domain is DTGVSQNPRHKITKRGQNVTFRCDPISEHNRLYWYRQTLGQGPEFLTYFQNEAQLEKSRLLSDRFSAERPKGSFSTLEIQRTEQGDSAMYLCASSLLRTSGVLGYNEQFFGPGTRLTVL.